A single sample is the source of the 11 T cell receptor beta chains below, sequenced in a study of blood T cell repertoires in COVID-19. Sequenced by immunoSEQ multiplex PCR; TCRdb stores in-frame clones only, minus some. This table has roughly 6,600 clones, around 89% appearing once. Sequenced material: peripheral blood. All receptors derive from a human donor in a cohort sampled during active COVID-19. The donor label of this sample is uncertain.

The rearrangement joins TRBV5-1 to TRBJ1-2; no reliable D call. The germline V gene has CDR1 SGHRS and CDR2 YFSETQ. The CDR3 consists of 13 residues. Trimming left V 3 bases short and J 7 bases short, with 13 bases between. The CDR3 loop is CASSSTGIFGYTF. CDR3 nucleotides: TGCGCCAGCAGCTCGACGGGGATTTTTGGCTACACCTTC.

CDR3 residues: CASSISGAGLTYGYTF. CDR3 sequence (DNA): TGTGCCAGTAGTATCAGTGGGGCAGGCCTCACCTATGGCTACACCTTC. The chain joins TRBV19 to TRBJ1-2, with D perhaps matching TRBD1 (5 bases). This CDR3 has 16 amino acids. The V end was cut by 3 bases, the J end by 4 bases, with 18 bases between. Germline V gives CDR1 LNHDA, CDR2 SQIVND (reference sequence).

The CDR3 DNA sequence: TGCAGCGTTGCCGTCGGAAACACCATATATTTT. Its translation is CSVAVGNTIYF. This chain links TRBV29-1 with TRBJ1-3, with unresolved D. Germline V CDR1 and CDR2: SQVTM, ANQGSEA. Trimming left V 4 bases short and J 4 bases short, with 5 bases between. CDR3 length equals 11 residues.

This chain links TRBV9 with TRBJ1-1; 10 bases line up with TRBD1. This CDR3 is 16 amino acids long. Germline CDR1 and CDR2: SGDLS and YYNGEE. Trimming cost V 4 bases and J 1 base; bases outside gene matches: 7. Here the CDR3 reads CASSSDRGRGNTEAFF. CDR3 DNA: TGTGCCAGCAGCTCAGACAGGGGGCGCGGGAACACTGAAGCTTTCTTT.

The chain has TRBV29-1 and TRBJ2-5, with 8 positions matching TRBD2. CDR3 length: 14 residues. Germline CDR1 is SQVTM and CDR2 is ANQGSEA. After removal of 5 bases from V and 5 bases from J, the junction contained 10 bases not matched to a gene. The CDR3, as DNA: TGCAGCGTTCGTGGGAGACTAGCGTGGGAGACCCAGTACTTC. This sequence encodes CSVRGRLAWETQYF.

The chain recombines TRBV5-1 with TRBJ1-4; D not resolved. The CDR3 contains 12 residues. Germline V gene lookup returns CDR1 SGHRS and CDR2 YFSETQ. Between the trimmed V and J ends, which lost 3 bases and 8 bases, there was a span of 8 bases. Here the CDR3 DNA reads TGCGCCAGCAGCTGGCCGGGGGAAAAACTGTTTTTT. Translating gives CASSWPGEKLFF.

The rearrangement links TRBV27 to TRBJ1-4; 7 bases are shared with TRBD1. The CDR3 length is 15 residues. Germline lookup yields CDR1 MNHEY and CDR2 SMNVEV (reference sequence). V lost 2 bases and J lost 0; bases outside the gene matches: 0. CDR3: CASSLRGPTNEKLFF. CDR3 DNA sequence: TGTGCCAGCAGTTTAAGGGGGCCAACTAATGAAAAACTGTTTTTT.

The V gene is TRBV4-2, the J gene TRBJ2-6; the D gene is possibly TRBD2 (5 bases). The V end lost 3 bases, the J end lost 0 bases, and 9 bases lay between the germline ends. The CDR3 runs 16 residues. The germline V gene encodes CDR1 LGHNA and CDR2 YNFKEQ. This CDR3 is CASSHRTGSGANVLTF. Here the CDR3 DNA reads TGTGCCAGCAGCCACCGGACTGGCTCTGGGGCCAACGTCCTGACTTTC.

The rearrangement joins TRBV5-1 to TRBJ2-6; D remains unclear. Germline CDR1 reads SGHRS; CDR2 reads YFSETQ. The ends were cut back, 0 bases at V and 2 bases at J, with 12 bases in the middle. CDR3 size: 17 residues. The CDR3 DNA reads TGCGCCAGCAGCTTGGATCCTACCAGGACTGGGGCCAACGTCCTGACTTTC. Amino acids: CASSLDPTRTGANVLTF.

The V gene is TRBV5-1, the J gene TRBJ1-2; D perhaps matches TRBD1 (6 bases). V gave up 4 bases and J gave up 7 bases, with 17 bases separating them. The CDR3 sequence is 14 residues long. The germline V gene encodes CDR1 SGHRS and CDR2 YFSETQ. The CDR3 is CASSITTGPGGYTF. CDR3 sequence (DNA): TGCGCCAGCAGCATAACAACAGGGCCGGGTGGCTACACCTTC.

V gene TRBV10-3 combines with J gene TRBJ1-2; TRBD1 might be the D (6 bases). Germline CDR1 ENHRY, CDR2 SYGVKD. The CDR3 spans 14 residues. Trimming stripped 6 bases from V and 7 bases from J, with 18 bases between. The CDR3: CAIRGSGGVGGYTF. As DNA, the CDR3 is TGTGCCATCAGGGGGTCGGGGGGCGTCGGTGGCTACACCTTC.